A selection of T cell receptor beta chains follows, all from one sample in a study of response to subunit inactivated influenza vaccine. Via MiXCR, TCRdb re-called the RT-PCR reads, giving one row per CDR3 protein. The sample gives 650,000 to 800,000 distinct CDR3 sequences, about 15% of which show up once; 5.5% to 8% is in the top ten. This sample comprised PBMCs from blood, obtained about 14 days before vaccination. All receptors come from a man aged 50-59 years who received an inactivated influenza vaccine. Both conserved end residues are part of each CDR3. Each record gives: D gene, clone size, V gene, J gene, CDR3 length, CDR3 DNA, CDR3 protein. D genes are given only for firm matches. Clone size is not always given. Where it is, it says once, few, many or a class for expanded clones.

NA	few	TRBV29-1	TRBJ2-2	13	TGCAGCGCGGAAATCACTGATGGCGGGGAGCTGTTTTTT	CSAEITDGGELFF
NA	NA	TRBV20-1	TRBJ2-1	12	TGCAGTGCTAGACACTCCTACAATGAGCAGTTCTTC	CSARHSYNEQFF
NA	NA	TRBV7-2	TRBJ1-1	14	TGTGCCAGCAGCCGGTGGGTAGGGGACACTGAAGCTTTCTTT	CASSRWVGDTEAFF
TRBD1	many	TRBV6-2/TRBV6-3	TRBJ2-5	14	TGTGCCAGCACCCGGGACAGAATACAAGAGACCCAGTACTTC	CASTRDRIQETQYF
TRBD1	NA	TRBV7-2	TRBJ1-4	15	TGTGCCAGCAGCCCCCGACAGGGGGGAAGTAAAAAACTGTTTTTT	CASSPRQGGSKKLFF
TRBD2	many	TRBV4-3	TRBJ2-3	17	TGCGCCAGCAGCCACCGACTAGCGGGAGGGAACACAGATACGCAGTATTTT	CASSHRLAGGNTDTQYF
NA	few	TRBV18	TRBJ1-1	15	TGTGCCAGCTCACTTGCGGACACCCTTAACACTGAAGCTTTCTTT	CASSLADTLNTEAFF
NA	few	TRBV28	TRBJ2-3	15	TGTGCCAGCAGTAGGACCTGGGGGGGCACAGATACGCAGTATTTT	CASSRTWGGTDTQYF
NA	NA	TRBV7-6	TRBJ1-3	13	TGTGCCAGCAGCCCTCGACTGGGGGACACCATATATTTT	CASSPRLGDTIYF
TRBD1	NA	TRBV5-1	TRBJ2-5	16	TGCGCCAGCAGCATACGGCCGGGACAGGGCGAAGAGACCCAGTACTTC	CASSIRPGQGEETQYF
TRBD1	NA	TRBV6-1	TRBJ1-6	16	TGTGCCAGCAGTGCCTCCGGGACAGGGGTTGGATCACCCCTCCACTTT	CASSASGTGVGSPLHF
TRBD2	NA	TRBV3-1	TRBJ2-1	14	TGTGCCAGCAGCCAGCTAGCGGGAGTGGATGAGCAGTTCTTC	CASSQLAGVDEQFF
TRBD1	NA	TRBV4-2	TRBJ2-7	15	TGTGCCAGCAGCCAGGGTGACAGGGGAACCTACGAGCAGTACTTC	CASSQGDRGTYEQYF
NA	NA	TRBV2	TRBJ2-1	13	TGTGCCAGCAGTGGCCCGGGTCTGAATGAGCAGTTCTTC	CASSGPGLNEQFF
NA	few	TRBV29-1	TRBJ1-1	11	TGCAGCGTTGAAACAGGCGTTGAAGCTTTCTTT	CSVETGVEAFF
TRBD2	NA	TRBV4-2	TRBJ2-7	16	TGTGCCAGCAGCCAAGATCTAGCGGGAGGGCTCTACGAGCAGTACTTC	CASSQDLAGGLYEQYF
NA	few	TRBV20-1	TRBJ2-1	17	TGCAGTGCTAGAGATCGACCTCGGTGGGGGGCTTTGAATGAGCAGTTCTTC	CSARDRPRWGALNEQFF
NA	NA	TRBV5-6	TRBJ1-6	13	TGTGACAGCAGGACATGGGATAATTCACCCCTCCACTTT	CDSRTWDNSPLHF
NA	few	TRBV7-9	TRBJ2-1	12	TGTGCCAGCAGCCCCGTCGGGGGTGAGCAGTTCTTC	CASSPVGGEQFF
NA	NA	TRBV27	TRBJ2-3	15	TGTGCCAGCAGTTTTGGGCGGCTTAGCACAGATACGCAGTATTTT	CASSFGRLSTDTQYF
TRBD2	many	TRBV3-1	TRBJ2-7	15	TGTGCCAGCAGCCAAGGATCCAGCGGGAGGTACGAGCAGTACTTC	CASSQGSSGRYEQYF
TRBD1	NA	TRBV27	TRBJ2-3	16	TGTGCCAGCAGTCACGCAGGGGGCCAGCGGACAGATACGCAGTATTTT	CASSHAGGQRTDTQYF
NA	few	TRBV27	TRBJ2-7	14	TGTGCCAGCAGTTTCAGTCCGGCCCTATACGAGCAGTACTTC	CASSFSPALYEQYF
NA	once	TRBV9	TRBJ2-7	15	TGTGCCAGCAGCGTAGGCGGCAAGGGAACCTACGAGCAGTACTTC	CASSVGGKGTYEQYF
TRBD1	few	TRBV5-5	TRBJ2-7	14	TGTGCCAGCAGACTGGGACAGGGGAGTATCGAGCAGTACTTC	CASRLGQGSIEQYF
NA	NA	TRBV4-1	TRBJ2-3	15	TGCGCCAGCAGCCAAGAAGGGTTTGGCACAGATACGCAGTATTTT	CASSQEGFGTDTQYF
NA	NA	TRBV4-2	TRBJ2-7	15	TGTGCCAGCGGCATTGGCGGATCTCCTCCCTACGAGCAGTACTTC	CASGIGGSPPYEQYF
NA	NA	TRBV27	TRBJ1-1	15	TGTGCCAGCAGTTTAGACCGGAACCTTCGGACTGAAGCTTTCTTT	CASSLDRNLRTEAFF
NA	NA	TRBV15	TRBJ2-5	15	TGTGCCACCAGCAGAGCCCTCCCGGGGTCGGAGACCCAGTACTTC	CATSRALPGSETQYF
NA	NA	TRBV19	TRBJ1-6	14	TGTGCCAGTAGTATTCGGGACTCGAGTTCACCCCTCCACTTT	CASSIRDSSSPLHF
TRBD2	many	TRBV5-1	TRBJ2-5	15	TGCGCCAGCAGCGTAGCGGGGGGGTACCAAGAGACCCAGTACTTC	CASSVAGGYQETQYF
NA	NA	TRBV28	TRBJ1-2	13	TGTGCCAGCATCACAGGCGGGTTAGATGGCTACACCTTC	CASITGGLDGYTF
TRBD2	many	TRBV12-3/TRBV12-4	TRBJ2-5	13	TGTGCCAGCAGCTGGGGACTAGGAGAGACCCAGTACTTC	CASSWGLGETQYF
NA	few	TRBV11-1	TRBJ2-5	15	TGTGCCAGCAGTTCCAGGGTCATGGTGCGAGAGACCCAGTACTTC	CASSSRVMVRETQYF
TRBD1	many	TRBV20-1	TRBJ2-7	14	TGCAGTGCTAGTTTGACAGGGGGCAGGAGAGAGCAGTACTTC	CSASLTGGRREQYF
NA	many	TRBV4-2	TRBJ2-3	14	TGTGCCAGCAGCCAAGGGGGGAGCACAGATACGCAGTATTTT	CASSQGGSTDTQYF
NA	few	TRBV20-1	TRBJ1-5	14	TGCAGTGCTAGAGGCAGGGGTAGCAATCAGCCCCAGCATTTT	CSARGRGSNQPQHF
NA	NA	TRBV18	TRBJ1-1	13	TGTGCCAGCTCACCGGGTTGGAACACTGAAGCTTTCTTT	CASSPGWNTEAFF
NA	NA	TRBV5-1	TRBJ2-3	14	TGCGCCAGCAGCTTGGGAGAAATCACAGATACGCAGTATTTT	CASSLGEITDTQYF
NA	few	TRBV29-1	TRBJ1-5	13	TGCAGCGTTCAGGGGCATAGCAATCAGCCCCAGCATTTT	CSVQGHSNQPQHF
NA	many	TRBV12-3/TRBV12-4	TRBJ1-5	16	TGTGCCAGCAGCCAAATTGGGGCAGGGAGGGTTCAGCCCCAGCATTTT	CASSQIGAGRVQPQHF
TRBD2	NA	TRBV9	TRBJ2-2	18	TGTGCCAGCACCAGACAAGGAACGGGAGGGCCGGACACCGGGGAGCTGTTTTTT	CASTRQGTGGPDTGELFF
NA	NA	TRBV28	TRBJ2-7	15	TGTGCCAGCAGTTTCTGGCGGGACTTAAGCTACGAGCAGTACTTC	CASSFWRDLSYEQYF
NA	NA	TRBV5-5	TRBJ1-6	16	TGTGCCAGCAGCTTGGATTTGTGGGAGATTAATTCACCCCTCCACTTT	CASSLDLWEINSPLHF